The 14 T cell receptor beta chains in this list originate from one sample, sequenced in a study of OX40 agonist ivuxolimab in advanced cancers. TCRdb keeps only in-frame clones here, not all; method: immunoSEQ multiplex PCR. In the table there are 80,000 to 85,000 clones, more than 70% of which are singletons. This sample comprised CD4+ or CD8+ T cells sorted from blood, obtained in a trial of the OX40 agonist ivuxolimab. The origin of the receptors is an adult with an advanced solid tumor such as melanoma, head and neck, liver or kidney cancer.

CDR3 sequence reads: CASSPPWPSGRAVSYEQYF. The CDR3, as DNA: TGTGCCAGCAGCCCCCCCTGGCCTAGCGGGAGGGCCGTCTCCTACGAGCAGTACTTC. V is TRBV7-2 and J is TRBJ2-7; TRBD2 agrees at 12 bases. V shed 5 bases and J 0 bases; nucleotides not matched to a gene: 14. The CDR3 contains 19 residues. Germline assignment: CDR1 SGHTA and CDR2 FQGNSA. Based on the CDR3 plus reference TRBV7-2 and TRBJ2-7, the full variable domain is GAGVSQSPSNKVTEKGKDVELRCDPISGHTALYWYRQSLGQGLEFLIYFQGNSAPDKSGLPSDRFSAERTGGSVSTLTIQRTQQEDSAVYLCASSPPWPSGRAVSYEQYFGPGTRLTVT.

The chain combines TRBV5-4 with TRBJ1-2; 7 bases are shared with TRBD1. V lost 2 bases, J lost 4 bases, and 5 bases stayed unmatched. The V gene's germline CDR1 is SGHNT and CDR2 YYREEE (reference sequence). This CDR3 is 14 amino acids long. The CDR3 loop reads CASSLTGVLYGYTF. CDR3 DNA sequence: TGTGCCAGCAGCTTAACAGGGGTGCTCTATGGCTACACCTTC.

The DNA for the CDR3 is TGTGCCAGCAGCTCATCCGGGACAGGGAGCGGGGCCAACGTCCTGACTTTC. Translated: CASSSSGTGSGANVLTF. The J gene is TRBJ2-6, the V gene TRBV11-3, with 9 bases that match TRBD1. V shed 4 bases, J shed 4 bases, and the junction held 8 bases outside the gene matches. The germline V gene has CDR1 SGHNT and CDR2 YENEEA. The CDR3 is 17 residues long.

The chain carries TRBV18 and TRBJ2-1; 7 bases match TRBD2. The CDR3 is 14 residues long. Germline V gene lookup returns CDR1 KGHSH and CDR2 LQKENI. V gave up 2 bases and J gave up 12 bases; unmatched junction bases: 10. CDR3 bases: TGTGCCAGCTCACCAGGGACTACAAGGTCTGTGCAGTTCTTC. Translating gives CASSPGTTRSVQFF.

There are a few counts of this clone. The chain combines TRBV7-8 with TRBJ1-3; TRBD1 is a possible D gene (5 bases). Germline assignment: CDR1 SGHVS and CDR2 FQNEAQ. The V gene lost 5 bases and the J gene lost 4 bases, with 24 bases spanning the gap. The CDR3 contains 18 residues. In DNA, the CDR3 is TGTGCCAGCAGCCCTTACAGGTTGTTCCTACCAAGGGGAAACACCATATATTTT. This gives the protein CASSPYRLFLPRGNTIYF.

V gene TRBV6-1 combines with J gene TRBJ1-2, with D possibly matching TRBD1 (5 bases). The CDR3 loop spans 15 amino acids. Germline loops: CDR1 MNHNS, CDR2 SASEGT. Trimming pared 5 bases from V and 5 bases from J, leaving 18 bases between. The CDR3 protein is CASSRDVTPDYGYTF. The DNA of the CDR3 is TGTGCCAGCAGTCGGGACGTGACTCCTGATTATGGCTACACCTTC.

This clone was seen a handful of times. The CDR3 coding sequence is TGTGCCAGCAGCCATTTGGGCGGGGGGGGCCTTAGTGCACCCCTCCACTTT. Protein: CASSHLGGGGLSAPLHF. The V and J genes are TRBV27 and TRBJ1-6; possible D gene TRBD1, 6 bases. With 6 bases removed from V and 11 bases from J, the gap between germline ends came to 26 bases. The germline CDR1 and CDR2 sequences are MNHEY and SMNVEV (reference sequence). This CDR3 has 17 amino acids.

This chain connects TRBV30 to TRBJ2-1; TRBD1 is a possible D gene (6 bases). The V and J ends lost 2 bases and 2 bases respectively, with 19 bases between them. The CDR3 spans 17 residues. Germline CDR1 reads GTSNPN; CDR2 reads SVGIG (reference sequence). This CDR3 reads CAWSLTGWRSAYNEQFF. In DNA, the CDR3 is TGTGCCTGGAGTCTTACAGGGTGGAGGTCAGCCTACAATGAGCAGTTCTTC. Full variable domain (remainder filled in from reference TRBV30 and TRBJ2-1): SQTIHQWPATLVQPVGSPLSLECTVEGTSNPNLYWYRQAAGRGLQLLFYSVGIGQISSEVPQNLSASRPQDRQFILSSKKLLLSDSGFYLCAWSLTGWRSAYNEQFFGPGTRLTVL.

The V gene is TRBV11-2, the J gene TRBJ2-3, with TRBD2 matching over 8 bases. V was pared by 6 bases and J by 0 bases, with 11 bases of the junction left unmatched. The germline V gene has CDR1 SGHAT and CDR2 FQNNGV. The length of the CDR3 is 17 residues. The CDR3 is CASRSVIAGPSTDTQYF. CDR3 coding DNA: TGTGCCAGCAGGTCGGTTATAGCGGGACCTAGCACAGATACGCAGTATTTT.

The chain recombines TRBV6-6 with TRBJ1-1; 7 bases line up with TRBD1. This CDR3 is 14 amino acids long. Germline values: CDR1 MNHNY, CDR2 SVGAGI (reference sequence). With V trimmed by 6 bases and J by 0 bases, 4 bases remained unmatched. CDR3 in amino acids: CASSQQGMNTEAFF. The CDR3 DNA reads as TGTGCCAGCAGCCAACAGGGGATGAACACTGAAGCTTTCTTT.

CDR3: CASSVSTSSYNEQFF. The CDR3 region has the DNA TGTGCCAGCAGCGTTTCAACGAGCTCCTACAATGAGCAGTTCTTC. The genes are TRBV7-3 and TRBJ2-1; D is ambiguous. V was cut by 5 bases and J by 0 bases, with 11 bases left in between. The CDR3 runs 15 residues. Germline V gene sequence: CDR1 SGHTA, CDR2 FQGTGA.

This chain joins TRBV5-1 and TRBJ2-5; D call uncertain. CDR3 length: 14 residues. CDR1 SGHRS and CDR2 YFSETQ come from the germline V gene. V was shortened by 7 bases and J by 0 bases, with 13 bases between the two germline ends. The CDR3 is CASGTGRDQETQYF. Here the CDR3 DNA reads TGCGCCAGCGGCACTGGTAGGGACCAAGAGACCCAGTACTTC.

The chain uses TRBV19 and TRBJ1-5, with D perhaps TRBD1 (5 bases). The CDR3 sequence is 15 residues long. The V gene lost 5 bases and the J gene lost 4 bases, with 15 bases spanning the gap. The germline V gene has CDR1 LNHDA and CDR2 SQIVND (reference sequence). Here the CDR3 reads CASSRGARSNQPQHF. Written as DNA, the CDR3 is TGTGCCAGTAGTCGAGGGGCCAGGAGTAATCAGCCCCAGCATTTT.

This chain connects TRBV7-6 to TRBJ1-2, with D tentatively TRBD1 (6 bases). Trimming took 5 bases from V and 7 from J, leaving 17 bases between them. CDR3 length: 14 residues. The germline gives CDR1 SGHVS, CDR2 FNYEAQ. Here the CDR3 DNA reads TGTGCCAGCAGCCCCAAAGGGGGTTTAGGTGGCTACACCTTC. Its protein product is CASSPKGGLGGYTF.